The T cell receptor (beta chain) described here comes from a study of graft-versus-host responses after intestinal transplantation. For the study at large: Induction using anti-thymocyte globulin, followed by tacrolimus and steroids for roughly 3 years, was given to all recipients. Study observations and caveats: An association linked early post-transplant HvG declines with peak circulating GvH clone levels. GvH clones were found in recipient marrow; some appeared first in ileum or blood.

Sequencing was performed with immunoSEQ multiplex PCR; in TCRdb, only in-frame clones are kept and a portion is missing. The table shows about 59,000 clones, with 94% occurring only once. V lost 2 bases, J lost 7 bases, and 14 bases lay in between. The CDR3 extends over 14 amino acids. The germline gives CDR1 MNHEY, CDR2 SVGAGI. In the case of this clone: As yet, its antigen is unknown.

The rearrangement links TRBV6-5 to TRBJ1-2; D not resolved. The sample consisted of unstimulated CD4+ T cells sorted from spleen or lymph node cells, taken before transplant. This TCR came from a human donor who was the organ donor for an intestinal transplant. CDR3 loop: CASSYSSGMGGYTF. CDR3 nucleotide sequence: TGTGCCAGCAGTTACAGTTCGGGAATGGGTGGCTACACCTTC.